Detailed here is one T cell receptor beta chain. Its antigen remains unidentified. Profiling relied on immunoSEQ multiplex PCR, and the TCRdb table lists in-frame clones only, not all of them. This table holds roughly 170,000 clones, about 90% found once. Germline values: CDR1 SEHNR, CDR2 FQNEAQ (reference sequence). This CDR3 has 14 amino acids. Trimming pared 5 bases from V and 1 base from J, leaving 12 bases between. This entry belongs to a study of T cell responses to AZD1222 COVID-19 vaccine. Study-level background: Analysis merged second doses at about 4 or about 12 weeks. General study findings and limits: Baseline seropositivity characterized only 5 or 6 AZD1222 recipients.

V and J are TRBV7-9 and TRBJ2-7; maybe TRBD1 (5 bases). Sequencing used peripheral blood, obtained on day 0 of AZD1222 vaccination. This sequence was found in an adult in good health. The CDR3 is CASSTLRQSYEQYF. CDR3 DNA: TGTGCCAGCAGCACCCTCCGACAGTCCTACGAGCAGTACTTC.